This is a list of T cell receptor beta chains from one sample in a study of blood T cell repertoires in COVID-19. TCRdb's table, derived via immunoSEQ multiplex PCR, lists solely in-frame clones and lacks some. The table shows 60,000 to 70,000 clones, with about 91% occurring only once. The sequenced material came from peripheral blood. The origin of the receptors is a human donor with active COVID-19. The donor label of this sample is uncertain. Each CDR3 is given with its conserved first and last residue. Each record gives: J gene, D gene, clone size, V gene, CDR3 DNA, CDR3 protein. D genes are given only for firm matches. Clone size is shown for a subset of rows, as once, few, many or a class of expanded clone.

TRBJ2-1 . . TRBV29-1 TGCAGCGACGGACTACGGGGGACCTACAATGAGCAGTTCTTC CSDGLRGTYNEQFF
TRBJ2-7 . . TRBV7-2 TGTGCCAGCAGCTTAGCCACAGCCCCCTACGAGCAGTACTTC CASSLATAPYEQYF
TRBJ2-5 TRBD2 . TRBV10-2 TGCGCCAGCAGTCCGCAGGGCGGGGGGGCAGAGACCCAGTACTTC CASSPQGGGAETQYF
TRBJ2-5 TRBD2 . TRBV7-7 TGTGCCAGCAGCTCCCCCCCGGGAGGTTTCTTAGAGACCCAGTACTTC CASSSPPGGFLETQYF
TRBJ2-7 TRBD1 once TRBV4-1 TGCGCCAGCAGCCATGATCCGGGACAGGACAAATACGAGCAGTACTTC CASSHDPGQDKYEQYF
TRBJ1-2 . . TRBV5-4 TGTGCCAGCAGCTACTGGGGTGGGGGCGGTGGCTACACCTTC CASSYWGGGGGYTF
TRBJ1-5 TRBD1 . TRBV19 TGTGCCAGTAGTATATCTCGAGGGGACAGGCGCAATCAGCCCCAGCATTTT CASSISRGDRRNQPQHF
TRBJ1-4 . . TRBV6-6 TGTGCCAGCAGTTACTCGAGGTGGGAAAAACTGTTTTTT CASSYSRWEKLFF
TRBJ2-2 . once TRBV11-3 TGTGCCAGCAGCCCAATGGGGGGGCGGGTCACCGGGGAGCTGTTTTTT CASSPMGGRVTGELFF
TRBJ2-1 TRBD1 . TRBV5-8 TGTGCCAGCAGCCCGGGACAGGGCTTCGAGCAGTTCTTC CASSPGQGFEQFF
TRBJ2-6 . . TRBV3-1/TRBV3-2 TGTGCCAGCAGCCAAGATAGGCAGGGGTTCTCTGGGGCCAACGTCCTGACTTTC CASSQDRQGFSGANVLTF
TRBJ1-5 TRBD1 . TRBV2 TGTGCCAGCAGCGGGACAGGGAATCGTCAGCCCCAGCATTTT CASSGTGNRQPQHF
TRBJ2-5 TRBD1 . TRBV5-4 TGTGCCAGCAGCTTGGGGACAGGGGGCATGGAGACCCAGTACTTC CASSLGTGGMETQYF
TRBJ1-2 . . TRBV6-5 TGTGCCAGCAGTTCGGTTTCCTATGGCTACACCTTC CASSSVSYGYTF
TRBJ2-1 TRBD2 . TRBV6-5 TGTGCCAGCAGTCAGACTAGCGGGACGTACAATGAGCAGTTCTTC CASSQTSGTYNEQFF
TRBJ2-6 . . TRBV19 TGTGCCAGTAGAACCCTGCGGGGCTCTGGGGCCAACGTCCTGACTTTC CASRTLRGSGANVLTF
TRBJ1-1 . . TRBV28 TGTGCCAGCATCCCCCGGGAGAACACTGAAGCTTTCTTT CASIPRENTEAFF
TRBJ1-1 . . TRBV7-3 TGTGCCAGCAGCTTATCCACCACCGACACGAACACTGAAGCTTTCTTT CASSLSTTDTNTEAFF
TRBJ2-3 TRBD2 . TRBV11-3 TGTGCCAGCAGATATAGCGGGCCCGGGACTAGCGGGAGGGGGTCAGATACGCAGTATTTT CASRYSGPGTSGRGSDTQYF
TRBJ2-5 . . TRBV5-1 TGCGCCAGCAGCTTGAGCGGGACACCGAGGGAAGAGACCCAGTACTTC CASSLSGTPREETQYF
TRBJ2-7 TRBD1 . TRBV28 TGTGCCAGCAGTTTGGCCGATCCCGGGACAGGCTACGAGCAGTACTTC CASSLADPGTGYEQYF
TRBJ2-5 . . TRBV5-1 TGCGCCAGCAGCTTGGCCGAAGAGACCCAGTACTTC CASSLAEETQYF
TRBJ1-1 TRBD1 . TRBV28 TGTGCCAGCACCGGCGGTCCCAGGGGGATATACACTGAAGCTTTCTTT CASTGGPRGIYTEAFF
TRBJ2-5 TRBD2 . TRBV10-1 TGCGCCAGCAGTGAGTCCGGGGGACTAGCGGGAGGAGAGACCCAGTACTTC CASSESGGLAGGETQYF
TRBJ2-3 . . TRBV5-4 TGTGCCAGCAGCGCGACTAGTTTGACAGATACGCAGTATTTT CASSATSLTDTQYF
TRBJ2-3 TRBD2 once TRBV14 TGTGCCAGCAGCCAGAGAGGAAGCGGGAGGACAGATACGCAGTATTTT CASSQRGSGRTDTQYF
TRBJ2-7 TRBD2 . TRBV18 TGTGCCAGCTCGTCTACTAGCGGGACCTACGAGCAGTACTTC CASSSTSGTYEQYF
TRBJ2-7 TRBD1 . TRBV20-1 TGCAGTGCCAGTACCTTGACAGGGGGCTACGAGCAGTACTTC CSASTLTGGYEQYF
TRBJ2-2 . . TRBV3-1/TRBV3-2 TGTGCCAGCAGCCAATCGTCCGCAGGGGATTCCGGGGAGCTGTTTTTT CASSQSSAGDSGELFF
TRBJ2-7 . . TRBV9 TGTGCCAGCAGCCACGACGGGTCCTACGAGCAGTACTTC CASSHDGSYEQYF
TRBJ2-4 . . TRBV2 TGTGCCAGCCGCCTCAGGGATGGATCCAAAAACATTCAGTACTTC CASRLRDGSKNIQYF
TRBJ1-1 . . TRBV7-2 TGTGCCAGCAGCTTTAACGGGAGGGGGACTGAAGCTTTCTTT CASSFNGRGTEAFF
TRBJ2-3 . . TRBV18 TGTGCCAGCTCACCAAAGGGGGTCGCAGATACGCAGTATTTT CASSPKGVADTQYF
TRBJ2-1 . . TRBV19 TGTGCCAGTAGTATATACCTAGACGATGAGCAGTTCTTC CASSIYLDDEQFF
TRBJ2-1 TRBD2 . TRBV19 TGTGCCAGTAGTATCCCAGCGGGACTGGCTCGAAACTACAATGAGCAGTTCTTC CASSIPAGLARNYNEQFF
TRBJ2-3 TRBD1 . TRBV24-1 TGTGCCACCAGTGACGCCGGACAGGGGTTTTTTACAGATACGCAGTATTTT CATSDAGQGFFTDTQYF
TRBJ2-1 TRBD2 . TRBV14 TGTGCCAGCACCACTAGCGGAGTCTACAATGAGCAGTTCTTC CASTTSGVYNEQFF
TRBJ2-1 . . TRBV4-2 TGTGCCAGCAGCCAAGATGACAGACGCTCCTACAATGAGCAGTTCTTC CASSQDDRRSYNEQFF
TRBJ1-2 . . TRBV27 TGTGCCAGCAGTTTGGGGGTCTCAGTAGGAGGGAAATATGGCTACACCTTC CASSLGVSVGGKYGYTF
TRBJ2-2 TRBD1 once TRBV18 TGTGCCAGCTCACCGGGACAGGCCACCGGGGAGCTGTTTTTT CASSPGQATGELFF
TRBJ2-7 TRBD1 . TRBV5-1 TGCGCCAGCAGCGCAGGGACAGGGGGGTACGAGCAGTACTTC CASSAGTGGYEQYF
TRBJ2-3 . . TRBV7-9 TGTGCCAGCAGCCCCCGCCGAGGGAGTGATACGCAGTATTTT CASSPRRGSDTQYF
TRBJ1-5 . . TRBV6-2/TRBV6-3 TGTGCCAGCAGTTCTTGGGGCCAGGGGAATCAGCCCCAGCATTTT CASSSWGQGNQPQHF
TRBJ1-2 TRBD1 . TRBV19 TGTGCCAGTAGTATAGATCTTCCGACAGGGCGCTATGGCTACACCTTC CASSIDLPTGRYGYTF
TRBJ2-1 . . TRBV15 TGTGCCACCAGCAGAGATGGGGCCACGAGCTCCTACAATGAGCAGTTCTTC CATSRDGATSSYNEQFF
TRBJ2-1 . . TRBV28 TGTGCCAGCAGTTTATCGCCGGGTTGGCAGTTCTTC CASSLSPGWQFF
TRBJ2-4 TRBD1 . TRBV18 TGTGCCAGCTCACCACCGAAGGGACAGGGGTTAAACATTCAGTACTTC CASSPPKGQGLNIQYF